This T cell receptor (beta chain) is drawn from a study of OX40 agonist ivuxolimab in advanced cancers. Regarding the research as a whole: Ivuxolimab was a fully human IgG2 agonistic monoclonal antibody targeting the costimulatory receptor OX40 (CD134). Of the 50 to 55 dose-escalation patients, hepatocellular carcinoma was present in about 20, melanoma in approximately 15, renal cell carcinoma in 9 and head and neck cancer in 9. Intravenous ivuxolimab was administered to patients every 2 weeks at six dose levels: 0.01, 0.1, 0.3, 1.5, 3 and 10 mg/kg. In the dose-escalation cohort, approximately 82% of patients were male, and the mean age was approximately 60 years with a range of roughly 20 to 85. The paper covers the monotherapy dose-escalation part of the phase I ivuxolimab trial, which included N ≈ 52 patients. The point of sequencing TCRbeta in the periphery was to test whether ivuxolimab changed TCR sequence diversity and drove clonal T-cell expansion. Patients were allowed to have had prior anti-PD-1, anti-PD-L1 or anti-CTLA-4 therapy, and approximately 40% of the dose-escalation patients had previously received checkpoint inhibitors. Partial responses occurred in three dose-escalation patients: two with cutaneous melanoma and one with hepatocellular carcinoma.

What the work shows at the level of the full study, not this receptor alone: At doses of 0.1 to 3.0 mg/kg, clonal expansion of both CD4+ and CD8+ blood T cells was observed from baseline to week 6. Which antigens the clonally expanded peripheral T cells were specific for was not determined. On average, CD8+ T cells showed more expanded clones than CD4+ T cells after ivuxolimab. Low levels of normalized T-cell clonal expansion were also shown by some nonresponding patients. Partial responders in the 0.1-3.0 mg/kg groups had among the lowest normalized peripheral clonal expansion, especially among CD8+ T cells.

Genomic DNA was isolated from the sorted cells so that the TCRbeta CDR3 region could be sequenced. The immunoSEQ Assay was used for sequencing of TCRbeta CDR3 regions. In TCRdb, the immuneACCESS table is reduced to in-frame sequences with V and J assigned. These tables do not hold every clone; where another copy was compared, an unresolved V gene accounts for under half, and the others remain unexplained. Here the sample has some 25,000 clones; around 86% occur a single time. 40% to 55% of the sample goes to the ten largest clones. A note on this clone: It lacks a known antigen. Per-nucleotide qualities are absent, and no much larger clonotype sits a single base away.

Patients with autoimmune disease history or receiving systemic immunosuppression were excluded from the trial. In every dose cohort, peripheral blood was drawn for TCR sequencing at baseline, cycle 4 day 1, and cycle 7 day 1. Samples were obtained from an open-label, multicenter, first-in-human phase I dose-escalation trial of ivuxolimab. Adults with locally advanced or metastatic melanoma, renal cell carcinoma, hepatocellular carcinoma or head and neck squamous cell carcinoma were enrolled in the trial. CD4+ and CD8+ T cells were sorted separately from peripheral blood before TCR sequencing. Including the terminal cysteine and phenylalanine, the CDR3 comprises 14 residues. Only the CDR3 DNA stays, 42 bases, in frame from base 1. Reading the germline V gene gives CDR1 MGHDK and CDR2 SYGVNS. The germline ends are 17 bases apart after V is trimmed by 4 bases and J by 10 bases.

The V and J segments used are TRBV25-1 and TRBJ2-1, and possibly TRBD1, on 5 matching bases. This sequence was found in an adult with an advanced solid tumor such as melanoma, head and neck, liver or kidney cancer. The sequencing used CD4+ or CD8+ T cells sorted from blood, collected in a trial of the OX40 agonist ivuxolimab. The nucleotides read TGTGCCAGCAGTGGGGTGGGGCCGATCCCCGAGCAGTTCTTC. Its protein reads: CASSGVGPIPEQFF. Joined to the reference TRBV25-1 and TRBJ2-1 proteins, this CDR3 gives the full variable domain: EADIYQTPRYLVIGTGKKITLECSQTMGHDKMYWYQQDPGMELHLIHYSYGVNSTEKGDLSSESTVSRIRTEHFPLTLESARPSHTSQYLCASSGVGPIPEQFFGPGTRLTVL.